This TCR beta chain was sequenced for a study of blood T cell repertoires in COVID-19. The protocol was immunoSEQ multiplex PCR, while the TCRdb copy is restricted to in-frame clones and leaves out a portion. The repertoire holds 200,000 or so clones, with 65% to 85% as singletons. The CDR3 loop spans 18 amino acids. The germline V gene has CDR1 LGHNA and CDR2 YNFKEQ. V shed 1 base and J 3 bases; nucleotides not matched to a gene: 9. The chain links TRBV4-2 to TRBJ2-3; 11 bases match TRBD1. The sequencing input was peripheral blood. This clonotype originated in a young woman with acute or convalescent COVID-19. The CDR3 protein is CASSQGIPGQGGTDTQYF. CDR3 nucleotide sequence: TGTGCCAGCAGCCAAGGCATACCGGGACAGGGGGGGACAGATACGCAGTATTTT.